This record looks at one T cell receptor beta chain sequence and its context. Repertoires were generated with immunoSEQ multiplex PCR, while TCRdb's copy carries only in-frame clones and drops some. Counted here are around 7,700 clones, approximately 86% occurring once; the ten biggest clones make up approximately 7%. This entry comes from a study of blood T cell repertoires in COVID-19. V lost 5 bases and J lost 6; bases outside the gene matches: 7. This CDR3 comprises 13 residues. Germline-derived CDR1 and CDR2 are SGHTA and FQGNSA. The V call is TRBV7-2, the J call TRBJ2-7; TRBD2 agrees at 7 bases. The receptor was derived from a woman between 45 and 65 years old with active or convalescent COVID-19. Source material: peripheral blood. The CDR3 is CASSPGLVGEQYF. The CDR3 DNA follows: TGTGCCAGCAGCCCCGGACTAGTCGGCGAGCAGTACTTC.